The sequence of this T cell receptor beta chain was determined in a study of tumor-infiltrating lymphocytes in oesophageal squamous cell carcinoma. The CDR3 length is 15 residues. J was trimmed by 0 bases and V by 5 bases; bases with no gene match: 4. Per germline, CDR1 SGHTA and CDR2 FQGNSA. As to this clonotype: A much larger clone lies one base from this, so it may be a read error. The CDR3 ends on some other residue instead of the conserved phenylalanine or tryptophan, so this is likely a read error.

One entry per CDR3 protein, called by TCRdb with MiXCR from the PCR reads. The sample consists of 8,000 to 11,000 distinct CDR3 sequences, under 70% of them appearing once. This receptor was taken from a female donor with esophageal squamous cell carcinoma. The sequencing input was esophageal tumor tissue. The rearrangement uses TRBV7-2 and TRBJ2-1; 7 nucleotides agree with TRBD1. CDR3: CASSQRDSSYNEQFV. CDR3 bases: TGTGCCAGCAGCCAAAGGGACAGCTCCTACAATGAGCAGTTCGTC.